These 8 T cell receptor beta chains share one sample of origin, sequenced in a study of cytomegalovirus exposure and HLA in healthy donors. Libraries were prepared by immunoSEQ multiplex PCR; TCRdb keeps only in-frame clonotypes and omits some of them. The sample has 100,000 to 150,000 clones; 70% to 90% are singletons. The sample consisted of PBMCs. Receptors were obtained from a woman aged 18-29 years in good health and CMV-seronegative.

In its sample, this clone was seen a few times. The CDR3 loop reads CASIGDRGRGYTF. CDR3 in DNA: TGTGCCAGCATCGGAGACAGGGGAAGGGGCTACACCTTC. The V call is TRBV2, the J call TRBJ1-2; 8 bases fit TRBD1. Per germline, CDR1 SNHLY and CDR2 FYNNEI. The CDR3 runs to 13 residues. V was clipped by 7 bases and J by 8 bases; unmatched bases: 9.

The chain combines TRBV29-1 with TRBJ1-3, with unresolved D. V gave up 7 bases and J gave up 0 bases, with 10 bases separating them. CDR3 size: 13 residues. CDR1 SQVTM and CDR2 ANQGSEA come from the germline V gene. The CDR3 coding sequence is TGCAGCGGAAGACAAGGCTCTGGAAACACCATATATTTT. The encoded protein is CSGRQGSGNTIYF.

The DNA of the CDR3 is TGTGCCAGCAGAAGCCGGCAGGGACTTGGCGACGAGCAGTACTTC. It is translated as CASRSRQGLGDEQYF. The J gene is TRBJ2-7, the V gene TRBV28, with D tentatively TRBD2 (6 bases). The CDR3 contains 15 residues. The V end was cut by 6 bases, the J end by 5 bases, with 20 bases between. Germline-derived CDR1 and CDR2 are MDHEN and SYDVKM.

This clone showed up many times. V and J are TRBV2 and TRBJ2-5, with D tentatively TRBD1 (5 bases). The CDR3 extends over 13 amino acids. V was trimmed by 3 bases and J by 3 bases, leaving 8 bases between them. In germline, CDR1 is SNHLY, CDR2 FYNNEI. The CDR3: CASSEFREETQYF. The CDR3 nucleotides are TGTGCCAGCAGTGAGTTCAGGGAAGAGACCCAGTACTTC.

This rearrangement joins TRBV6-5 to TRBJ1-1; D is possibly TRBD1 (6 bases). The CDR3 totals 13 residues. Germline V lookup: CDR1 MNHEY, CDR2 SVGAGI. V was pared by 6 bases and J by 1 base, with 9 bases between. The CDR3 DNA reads TGTGCCAGCAGCACGGGACAGAACACTGAAGCTTTCTTT. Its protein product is CASSTGQNTEAFF.

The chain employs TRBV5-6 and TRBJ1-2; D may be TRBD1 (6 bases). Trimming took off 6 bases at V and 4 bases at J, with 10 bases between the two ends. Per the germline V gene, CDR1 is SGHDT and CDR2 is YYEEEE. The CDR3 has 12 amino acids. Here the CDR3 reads CASTGVAYGYTF. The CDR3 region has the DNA TGTGCCAGCACAGGGGTGGCCTATGGCTACACCTTC. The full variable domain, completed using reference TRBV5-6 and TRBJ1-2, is DAGVTQSPTHLIKTRGQQVTLRCSPKSGHDTVSWYQQALGQGPQFIFQYYEEEERQRGNFPDRFSGHQFPNYSSELNVNALLLGDSALYLCASTGVAYGYTFGSGTRLTVV.

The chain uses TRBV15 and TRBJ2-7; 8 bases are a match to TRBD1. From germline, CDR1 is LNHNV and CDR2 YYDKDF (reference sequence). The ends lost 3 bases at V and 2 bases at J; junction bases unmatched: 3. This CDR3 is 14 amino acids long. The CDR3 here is CATSRQGAAYEQYF. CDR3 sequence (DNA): TGTGCCACCAGCAGGCAGGGGGCAGCCTACGAGCAGTACTTC. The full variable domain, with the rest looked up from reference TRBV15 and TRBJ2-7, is DAMVIQNPRYQVTQFGKPVTLSCSQTLNHNVMYWYQQKSSQAPKLLFHYYDKDFNNEADTPDNFQSRRPNTSFCFLDIRSPGLGDTAMYLCATSRQGAAYEQYFGPGTRLTVT.

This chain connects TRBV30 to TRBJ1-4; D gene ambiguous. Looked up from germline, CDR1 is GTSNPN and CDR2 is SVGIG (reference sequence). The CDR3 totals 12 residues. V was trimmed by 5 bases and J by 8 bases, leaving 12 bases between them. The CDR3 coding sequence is TGTGCCTGGGGGAGGGTTTACGAAAAACTGTTTTTT. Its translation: CAWGRVYEKLFF. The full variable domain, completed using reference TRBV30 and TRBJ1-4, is SQTIHQWPATLVQPVGSPLSLECTVEGTSNPNLYWYRQAAGRGLQLLFYSVGIGQISSEVPQNLSASRPQDRQFILSSKKLLLSDSGFYLCAWGRVYEKLFFGSGTQLSVL.